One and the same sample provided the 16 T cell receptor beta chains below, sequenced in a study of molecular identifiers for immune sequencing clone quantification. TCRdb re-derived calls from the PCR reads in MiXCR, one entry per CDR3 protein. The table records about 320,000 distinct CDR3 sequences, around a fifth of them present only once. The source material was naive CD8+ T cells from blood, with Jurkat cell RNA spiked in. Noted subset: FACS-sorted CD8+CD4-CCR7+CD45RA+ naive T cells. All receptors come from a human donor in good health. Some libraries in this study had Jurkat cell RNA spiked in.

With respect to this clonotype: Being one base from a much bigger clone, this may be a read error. CDR3 sequence reads: CASSPRGEGATLHEDTQYF. CDR3 nucleotides: TGTGCCAGCAGCCCTAGGGGCGAGGGGGCAACCTTGCACGAAGATACGCAGTATTTT. This chain joins TRBV12-3 or TRBV12-4 and TRBJ2-3, with TRBD1 identical over 7 bases. Losses at the gene ends were 6 bases for V and 5 bases for J; bases not matched to a gene: 23. This CDR3 spans 19 amino acids.

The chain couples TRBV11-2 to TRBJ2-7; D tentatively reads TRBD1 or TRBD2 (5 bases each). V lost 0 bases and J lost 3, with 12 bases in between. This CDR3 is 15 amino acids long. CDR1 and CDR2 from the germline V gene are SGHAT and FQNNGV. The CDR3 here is CASSLDRDLYYEQYF. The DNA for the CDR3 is TGTGCCAGCAGCTTAGACCGGGACCTCTACTACGAGCAGTACTTC.

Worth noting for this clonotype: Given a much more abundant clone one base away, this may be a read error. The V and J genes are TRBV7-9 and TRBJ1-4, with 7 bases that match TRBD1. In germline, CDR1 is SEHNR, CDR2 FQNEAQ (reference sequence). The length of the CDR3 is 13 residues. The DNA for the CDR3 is TGTGCCAGCAGCTTCCCAGGGGGTAAAAAGCTGTTTTTT. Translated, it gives CASSFPGGKKLFF.

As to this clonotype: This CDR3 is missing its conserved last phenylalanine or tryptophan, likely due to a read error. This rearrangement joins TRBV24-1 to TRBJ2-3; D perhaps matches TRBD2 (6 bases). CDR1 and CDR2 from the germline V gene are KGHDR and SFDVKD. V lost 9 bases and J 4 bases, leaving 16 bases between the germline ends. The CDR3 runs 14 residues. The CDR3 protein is CATATRVLADTQYS. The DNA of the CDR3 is TGTGCCACCGCGACTAGGGTCCTAGCAGATACGCAGTATTCT.

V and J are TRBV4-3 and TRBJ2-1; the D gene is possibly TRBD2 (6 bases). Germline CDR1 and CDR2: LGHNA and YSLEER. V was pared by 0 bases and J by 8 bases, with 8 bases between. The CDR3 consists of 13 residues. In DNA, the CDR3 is TGCGCCAGCAGCCAAGATTGGGGGGATGAGCAGTTCTTC. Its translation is CASSQDWGDEQFF.

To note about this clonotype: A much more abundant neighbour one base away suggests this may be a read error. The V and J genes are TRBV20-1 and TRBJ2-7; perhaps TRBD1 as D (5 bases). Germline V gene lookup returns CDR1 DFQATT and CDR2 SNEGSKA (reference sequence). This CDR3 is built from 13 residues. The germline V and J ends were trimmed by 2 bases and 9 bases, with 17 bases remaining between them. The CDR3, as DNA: TGCAGTGCTAGATGGGGCGACCCCCGCGGGCAGTACTTC. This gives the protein CSARWGDPRGQYF.

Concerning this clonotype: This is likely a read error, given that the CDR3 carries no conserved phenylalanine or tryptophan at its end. CDR3 coding DNA: TGTGCCAGCAGCTTAGGACGACAGGGGGCGCAAGTCACCGGGGAGCTGTTTCTT. Encoded protein: CASSLGRQGAQVTGELFL. V usage is TRBV11-2 and J usage is TRBJ2-2, with 10 nucleotides matching TRBD1. CDR1 is SGHAT and CDR2 is FQNNGV in the germline V gene. The CDR3 has 18 amino acids. The J segment lost 4 bases and the V segment lost 1 base, leaving 9 bases of the junction unmatched.

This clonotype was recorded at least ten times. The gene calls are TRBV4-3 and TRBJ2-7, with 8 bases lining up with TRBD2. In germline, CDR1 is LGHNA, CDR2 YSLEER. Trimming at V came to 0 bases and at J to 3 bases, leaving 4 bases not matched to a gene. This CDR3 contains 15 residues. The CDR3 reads CASSQDWAGGYEQYF. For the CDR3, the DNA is TGCGCCAGCAGCCAAGATTGGGCGGGGGGCTACGAGCAGTACTTC.

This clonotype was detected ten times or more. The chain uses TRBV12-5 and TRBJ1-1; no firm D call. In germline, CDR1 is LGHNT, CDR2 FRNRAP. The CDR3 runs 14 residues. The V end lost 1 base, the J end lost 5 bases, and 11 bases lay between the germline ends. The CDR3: CASGLGLDPTEAFF. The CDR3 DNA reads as TGTGCTAGTGGTTTGGGCTTGGATCCGACTGAAGCTTTCTTT.

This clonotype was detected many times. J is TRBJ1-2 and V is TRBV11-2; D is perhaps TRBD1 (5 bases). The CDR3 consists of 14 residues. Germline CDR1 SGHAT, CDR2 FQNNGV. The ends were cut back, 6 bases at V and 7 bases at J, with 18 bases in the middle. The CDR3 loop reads CASRGGFTPFGYTF. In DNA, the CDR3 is TGTGCCAGCAGGGGGGGGTTCACACCCTTTGGCTACACCTTC.

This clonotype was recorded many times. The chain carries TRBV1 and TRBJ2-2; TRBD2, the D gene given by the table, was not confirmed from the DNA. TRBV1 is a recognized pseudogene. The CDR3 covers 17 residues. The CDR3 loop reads CTSSQVRRGGSTGELFF. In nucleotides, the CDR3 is TGCACCAGCAGCCAAGTGCGGCGGGGGGGCAGCACCGGGGAGCTGTTTTTT.

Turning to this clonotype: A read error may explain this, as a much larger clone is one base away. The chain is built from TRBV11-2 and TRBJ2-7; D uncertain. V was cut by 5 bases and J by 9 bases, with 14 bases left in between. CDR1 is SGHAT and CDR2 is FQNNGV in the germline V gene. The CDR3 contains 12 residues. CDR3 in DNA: TGTGCCAGCAGCCTGGGGATTTCCGCGCAGTACTTC. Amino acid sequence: CASSLGISAQYF.

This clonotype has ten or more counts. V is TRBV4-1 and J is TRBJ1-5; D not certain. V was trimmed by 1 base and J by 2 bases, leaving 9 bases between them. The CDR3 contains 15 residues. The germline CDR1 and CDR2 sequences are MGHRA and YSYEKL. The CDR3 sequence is CASSQVLSGNQPQHF. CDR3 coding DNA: TGCGCCAGCAGCCAAGTTTTATCTGGCAATCAGCCCCAGCATTTT.

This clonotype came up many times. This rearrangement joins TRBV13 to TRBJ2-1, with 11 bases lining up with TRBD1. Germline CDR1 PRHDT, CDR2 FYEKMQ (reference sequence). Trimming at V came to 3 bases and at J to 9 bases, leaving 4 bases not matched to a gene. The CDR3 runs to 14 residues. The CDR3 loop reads CASSFGTGGSEQFF. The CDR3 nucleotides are TGTGCCAGCAGCTTCGGGACAGGGGGGAGTGAGCAGTTCTTC.

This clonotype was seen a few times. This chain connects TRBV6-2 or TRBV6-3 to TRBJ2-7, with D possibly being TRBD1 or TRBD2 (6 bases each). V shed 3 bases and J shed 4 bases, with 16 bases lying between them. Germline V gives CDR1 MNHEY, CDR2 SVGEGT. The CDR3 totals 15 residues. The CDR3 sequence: CASSYLRGALYEQYF. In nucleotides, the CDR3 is TGTGCCAGCAGTTATCTGAGGGGGGCTCTATACGAGCAGTACTTC.

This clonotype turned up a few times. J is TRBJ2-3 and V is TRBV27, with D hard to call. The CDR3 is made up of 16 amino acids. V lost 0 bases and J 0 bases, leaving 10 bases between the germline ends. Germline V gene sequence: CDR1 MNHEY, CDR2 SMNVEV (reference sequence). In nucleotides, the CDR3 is TGTGCCAGCAGTTTATCGCTGGCTGTTAGCACAGATACGCAGTATTTT. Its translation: CASSLSLAVSTDTQYF.